Shown below are 15 T cell receptor beta chains from a single sample sequenced in a study of blood T cell repertoires in COVID-19. Only in-frame clones appear in the TCRdb table, and some are missing; sequencing was by immunoSEQ multiplex PCR. The repertoire has about 260,000 clones, 85% to 90% of them found once; the top ten carry 0.87%. The sample taken for sequencing was PBMCs or T cells enriched from blood (not recorded which). The receptors originated from a man over 45 who had been exposed to COVID-19.

CDR3 loop: CASKPGMNTEAFF. CDR3 nucleotide sequence: TGTGCCAGCAAACCAGGAATGAACACTGAAGCTTTCTTT. The rearrangement uses TRBV27 and TRBJ1-1; D is ambiguous. The CDR3 sequence is 13 residues long. V shed 7 bases and J shed 0 bases, with 9 bases lying between them. Germline loops: CDR1 MNHEY, CDR2 SMNVEV (reference sequence).

The V and J genes are TRBV29-1 and TRBJ1-1; D is uncertain. Trimming pared 6 bases from V and 5 bases from J, leaving 16 bases between. The CDR3 spans 13 residues. Germline-derived CDR1 and CDR2 are SQVTM and ANQGSEA. CDR3 DNA: TGCAGCGTAGATGGACTAATGAGGACTGAAGCTTTCTTT. It codes for CSVDGLMRTEAFF.

V and J are TRBV5-6 and TRBJ2-2; D is perhaps TRBD1 (6 bases). The CDR3 sequence is 16 residues long. V lost 0 bases and J lost 3, with 12 bases in between. Germline assignment: CDR1 SGHDT and CDR2 YYEEEE. CDR3: CASSLVGQLDTGELFF. The CDR3 DNA follows: TGTGCCAGCAGCTTGGTAGGACAGTTAGACACCGGGGAGCTGTTTTTT.

This clone has only one observation. This chain connects TRBV2 to TRBJ1-5, with TRBD1 identical over 8 bases. The CDR3 is 13 amino acids. V lost 3 bases, J lost 6 bases, and 1 base stayed unmatched. Per germline, CDR1 SNHLY and CDR2 FYNNEI. The CDR3 protein is CASSDRGLQPQHF. The CDR3 coding sequence is TGTGCCAGCAGTGACAGGGGGCTTCAGCCCCAGCATTTT.

The chain carries TRBV19 and TRBJ2-2, with 7 bases lining up with TRBD1. Germline-derived CDR1 and CDR2 are LNHDA and SQIVND (reference sequence). This CDR3 contains 15 residues. The junction had 17 bases not matched to a gene; V was cut back by 9 bases and J by 10 bases. The CDR3 is CASRRDRAFGVELFF. The DNA of the CDR3 is TGTGCCAGCCGCCGCGACAGGGCGTTCGGTGTGGAGCTGTTTTTT.

The rearrangement uses TRBV5-1 and TRBJ2-2, with 11 positions matching TRBD1. V dropped 0 bases and J dropped 6; count of bases not matched to a gene: 10. Germline loops: CDR1 SGHRS, CDR2 YFSETQ. This CDR3 is built from 18 residues. In nucleotides, the CDR3 is TGCGCCAGCAGCTTGGGGCCGGTGGACAGGGGGCCGGCCGGGGAGCTGTTTTTT. Amino acid sequence: CASSLGPVDRGPAGELFF.

This chain connects TRBV27 to TRBJ1-1; 7 nucleotides agree with TRBD1. J lost 1 base, V lost 5 bases, and 7 bases had no gene match. Germline V gene sequence: CDR1 MNHEY, CDR2 SMNVEV (reference sequence). This CDR3 has 15 amino acids. CDR3 amino acids: CASSPWDRSNTEAFF. The CDR3 DNA sequence: TGTGCCAGCAGTCCTTGGGACAGATCGAACACTGAAGCTTTCTTT.

The gene calls are TRBV6-5 and TRBJ1-2; TRBD1 agrees at 8 bases. Germline-derived CDR1 and CDR2 are MNHEY and SVGAGI. The junction had 10 bases not matched to a gene; V was cut back by 6 bases and J by 10 bases. This CDR3 comprises 13 residues. The CDR3 protein is CASSRDRKGVYTF. DNA for the CDR3: TGTGCCAGCAGCCGGGACAGGAAAGGAGTCTACACCTTC.

J is TRBJ1-6 and V is TRBV10-3; no firm D call. CDR1 is ENHRY, CDR2 SYGVKD, per germline. This CDR3 is built from 13 residues. V was pared by 6 bases and J by 8 bases, with 11 bases between. The CDR3 DNA reads as TGTGCCATCAGCCGGGGTCGGGATTCACCCCTCCACTTT. Its protein is CAISRGRDSPLHF.

This rearrangement joins TRBV7-9 to TRBJ1-3; D unclear. From germline, CDR1 is SEHNR and CDR2 FQNEAQ (reference sequence). CDR3 length: 15 amino acids. Trimming pared 2 bases from V and 0 bases from J, leaving 8 bases between. The CDR3 here is CASSLLSGSGNTIYF. The CDR3 bases are TGTGCCAGCAGCTTACTTTCCGGCTCTGGAAACACCATATATTTT.

This clone has a handful of counts. The chain employs TRBV28 and TRBJ1-1; possibly TRBD1 for D (5 bases). Germline CDR1 reads MDHEN; CDR2 reads SYDVKM. V lost 1 base, J lost 2 bases, and 11 bases lay in between. The CDR3 runs 15 residues. Here the CDR3 reads CASSLLYRRNTEAFF. The DNA for the CDR3 is TGTGCCAGCAGTTTATTGTACAGGCGCAACACTGAAGCTTTCTTT.

This sequence joins TRBV27 and TRBJ2-2, with 11 bases that match TRBD2. The germline V gene has CDR1 MNHEY and CDR2 SMNVEV (reference sequence). This CDR3 has 17 amino acids. Trimming removed 6 bases from V and 4 bases from J; junction bases left unmatched: 10. The CDR3 region is CASSLAGGPVRTGELFF. DNA of the CDR3: TGTGCCAGCAGCTTAGCGGGAGGGCCGGTTCGCACCGGGGAGCTGTTTTTT.

The V call is TRBV5-4, the J call TRBJ2-2, with 8 bases matching TRBD1. The germline V gene encodes CDR1 SGHNT and CDR2 YYREEE (reference sequence). J lost 7 bases, V lost 1 base, and 15 bases had no gene match. CDR3 size: 18 residues. The DNA for the CDR3 is TGTGCCAGCAGCTTGCCCCTTAAGGGACAGGTGGGAGTCGGGGAGCTGTTTTTT. Translated, it gives CASSLPLKGQVGVGELFF. The variable domain in full, with the rest retrieved from reference TRBV5-4 and TRBJ2-2, is ETGVTQSPTHLIKTRGQQVTLRCSSQSGHNTVSWYQQALGQGPQFIFQYYREEENGRGNFPPRFSGLQFPNYSSELNVNALELDDSALYLCASSLPLKGQVGVGELFFGEGSRLTVL.

This clone was counted at least ten times. The chain carries TRBV28 and TRBJ1-6; D might be TRBD1 (6 bases). Trimming removed 3 bases at V and 7 bases at J, with 10 bases between. This CDR3 comprises 14 residues. From germline, CDR1 is MDHEN and CDR2 SYDVKM. The CDR3 is CASSFQGYNSPLHF. CDR3 bases: TGTGCCAGCAGTTTTCAGGGGTACAATTCACCCCTCCACTTT.

The chain recombines TRBV3-1 (or the pseudogene TRBV3-2) with TRBJ1-2, with TRBD1 identical over 12 bases. With 5 bases clipped from V and 5 bases from J, the junction kept 3 bases outside the gene matches. The germline V gene encodes CDR1 LGHDT and CDR2 YNNKEL (reference sequence). The CDR3 is 14 amino acids. The CDR3 DNA is TGTGCCAGCAGCGGGACAGGGGGCGGGTATGGCTACACCTTC. It encodes CASSGTGGGYGYTF.